Detailed here is one T cell receptor (beta chain). Its matching antigen is unknown. TCRdb ran MiXCR on the RACE reads and lists one entry per CDR3 protein. The profile shows about 96,000 distinct CDR3 sequences, 9% to 9.5% of them singletons. This CDR3 is 17 amino acids long. The V end was cut by 1 base, the J end by 5 bases, with 22 bases between. Germline CDR1 reads DFQATT; CDR2 reads SNEGSKA (reference sequence). This sample is part of a study of human T cells and chemical hapten exposure. Study information: Patch testing was performed with 0.01% DPC on the upper back, with reading at 6 days. Minor pooled library volume differences mainly drove per-sample TCR yield variation.

Noted time point: patch test 2, 6 weeks after DPC sensitization. The treatment: therapeutic diphenylcyclopropenone sensitization with weekly scalp DPC. Phlebotomy was performed prior to application of every patch test. Study-level findings and limits: Expanded TCRs showed more large CDR3 clusters than pre-sensitization or healthy control sets.

The V call is TRBV20-1, the J call TRBJ2-3, with D perhaps matching TRBD2 (7 bases). The TCR was taken from a woman aged 40-49 years with alopecia areata. Some clones in this sample may be carry-over from other donors' samples. Sequenced here: whole blood, sampled in connection with sensitization to the hapten diphenylcyclopropenone (DPC). CDR3 DNA sequence: TGCAGTGCTAGAGCTCCGGACAGAGCGGGAACAGAAGATACGCAGTATTTT. Its protein product is CSARAPDRAGTEDTQYF.